The 11 T cell receptor beta chains below come from one sample, sequenced in a study of Graves' ophthalmopathy and Graves' hyperthyroidism. Beta-chain TCR CDR3 regions were amplified from RNA transcripts. Second-round multiplex PCR followed a first-round RT-PCR using HTBI primers. MiXCR was run by TCRdb on the multiplex PCR reads, yielding one entry per CDR3 protein. The repertoire includes over a million distinct CDR3 sequences, about two fifths of them detected once, and 11% sits in the top ten. The source material was peripheral blood or thyroid tissue (not recorded which). The receptors shown here come from an adult man with Graves' hyperthyroidism.

This clonotype was observed a few times. The rearrangement joins TRBV20-1 to TRBJ1-5, with D uncertain. Germline assignment: CDR1 DFQATT and CDR2 SNEGSKA (reference sequence). This CDR3 is 16 amino acids long. The V end lost 5 bases, the J end lost 0 bases, and 17 bases lay between the germline ends. CDR3 nucleotides: TGCAGTGCTGGATTCCGGGAGCTTCATAGCAATCAGCCCCAGCATTTT. Residues: CSAGFRELHSNQPQHF.

This clonotype occurred many times. The chain has TRBV20-1 and TRBJ2-7, with D unclear. The CDR3 is made up of 13 amino acids. From germline, CDR1 is DFQATT and CDR2 SNEGSKA (reference sequence). Trimming cost V 3 bases and J 7 bases, with 16 bases left between them. The CDR3 reads CSARNSPSGEQYF. The CDR3 DNA reads TGCAGTGCTAGGAACTCACCCTCTGGAGAGCAGTACTTC.

This chain uses TRBV12-3 or TRBV12-4 with TRBJ1-5, with D unresolved. This CDR3 is 15 amino acids long. Trimming removed 6 bases at V and 3 bases at J, with 15 bases between. The CDR3 sequence: CASSQGGGYNQPQHF. The CDR3 DNA is TGTGCCAGCAGCCAAGGTGGAGGTTACAATCAGCCCCAGCATTTT.

Many counts were recorded for this clonotype. The chain is built from TRBV20-1 and TRBJ1-1; D is undetermined. The CDR3 is 13 amino acids. Trimming took off 5 bases at V and 4 bases at J, with 14 bases between the two ends. The germline V gene has CDR1 DFQATT and CDR2 SNEGSKA (reference sequence). CDR3 in amino acids: CSALFGVGTEAFF. The CDR3 coding sequence is TGCAGTGCTTTATTCGGGGTTGGCACTGAAGCTTTCTTT.

This chain links TRBV9 with TRBJ1-1; D is possibly TRBD1 (6 bases). Germline CDR1 and CDR2: SGDLS and YYNGEE. Trimming took 2 bases from V and 4 from J, leaving 24 bases between them. CDR3 length equals 18 residues. CDR3 nucleotides: TGTGCCAGCAGCGTTTATTTCGGGGGGCAGGACGGTTTCACTGAAGCTTTCTTT. It is translated as CASSVYFGGQDGFTEAFF. The full variable domain, its missing parts supplied by reference TRBV9 and TRBJ1-1, is DSGVTQTPKHLITATGQRVTLRCSPRSGDLSVYWYQQSLDQGLQFLIQYYNGEERAKGNILERFSAQQFPDLHSELNLSSLELGDSALYFCASSVYFGGQDGFTEAFFGQGTRLTVV.

Many counts were recorded for this clonotype. The rearrangement links TRBV29-1 to TRBJ2-7, with a tentative D call TRBD2 (6 bases). V lost 3 bases to trimming and J lost 4 bases, with 13 bases between them. Germline V gene lookup returns CDR1 SQVTM and CDR2 ANQGSEA. This CDR3 has 13 amino acids. The CDR3 DNA is TGCAGCGTTGATTGGGCGGAGGGGTACGAGCAGTACTTC. It is translated as CSVDWAEGYEQYF.

This chain joins TRBV12-3 or TRBV12-4 and TRBJ2-5; TRBD2 agrees at 11 bases. This CDR3 region has 13 residues. V was clipped by 8 bases and J by 2 bases; unmatched bases: 1. The CDR3 DNA is TGTGCCAGCCTAGCGGGGGGTCAAGAGACCCAGTACTTC. Protein sequence: CASLAGGQETQYF.

This clonotype showed up many times. The chain combines TRBV14 with TRBJ2-7; the D gene could be TRBD1 or TRBD2 (5 bases each). V lost 0 bases and J lost 0, with 12 bases in between. The germline gives CDR1 SGHDN, CDR2 FVKESK. This CDR3 is 16 amino acids long. The CDR3 region is CASSQEGRQYSYEQYF. CDR3 nucleotide sequence: TGTGCCAGCAGCCAAGAGGGGAGACAGTACTCCTACGAGCAGTACTTC.

This rearrangement joins TRBV9 to TRBJ2-2; D is unclear. The ends were cut back, 0 bases at V and 2 bases at J, with 8 bases in the middle. This CDR3 contains 15 residues. The germline V gene encodes CDR1 SGDLS and CDR2 YYNGEE. The CDR3 here is CASSVVARNTGELFF. CDR3 nucleotide sequence: TGTGCCAGCAGCGTAGTCGCCAGAAACACCGGGGAGCTGTTTTTT.

This clonotype was detected ten times or more. The chain couples TRBV7-6 to TRBJ1-3; D gene uncertain. The germline CDR1 and CDR2 sequences are SGHVS and FNYEAQ. The CDR3 has 14 amino acids. The ends were cut back, 8 bases at V and 1 base at J, with 12 bases in the middle. The CDR3 region has the DNA TGTGCCAGCGGAATAAACAGATCTGGAAACACCATATATTTT. It yields the protein CASGINRSGNTIYF.

The chain recombines TRBV6-5 with TRBJ2-5, with D tentatively TRBD2 (6 bases). CDR3 size: 14 residues. The V and J ends lost 5 bases and 5 bases respectively, with 15 bases between them. Germline-derived CDR1 and CDR2 are MNHEY and SVGAGI. The CDR3 region has the DNA TGTGCCAGCAGTCAAGTGCGGGGATTGGAGACCCAGTACTTC. It translates to CASSQVRGLETQYF.